The text below deals with one T cell receptor (beta chain). The antigen is undetermined. The method was immunoSEQ multiplex PCR; TCRdb's version includes in-frame clones alone and lacks a portion of them. Altogether 40,000 to 50,000 clones are present, around 83% being singletons, with the ten largest covering 2.5% to 4%. The data were taken from a study of radiotherapy plus CTLA-4 blockade in lung cancer. Germline V gene sequence: CDR1 SGDLS, CDR2 YYNGEE. J gave up 5 bases and V 3 bases, and 8 bases lay outside the gene matches. The length of the CDR3 is 15 residues. General study points: In blood, TCR clones derived from the tumor expanded after radiotherapy plus ipilimumab.

The sequenced sample was peripheral blood, obtained from a patient treated with radiotherapy plus ipilimumab. This clonotype originated in a human donor with non-small cell lung cancer who had stable disease on radiotherapy plus ipilimumab. The J gene is TRBJ2-5, the V gene TRBV9; 9 bases line up with TRBD1. Here the CDR3 DNA reads TGTGCCAGCAGCGCAAGAACAGGGGGCTGGGAGACCCAGTACTTC. This sequence encodes CASSARTGGWETQYF.